Shown below are 16 T cell receptor beta chains from a single sample sequenced in a study of blood T cell repertoires in COVID-19. Only in-frame clones appear in the TCRdb table, and some are missing; sequencing was by immunoSEQ multiplex PCR. This table holds 200,000 to 250,000 clones, 82% found once. Sequencing input: PBMCs or T cells enriched from blood (not recorded which). These receptors all come from a woman aged 60-70 years who had recovered from COVID-19.

This chain uses TRBV7-2 with TRBJ2-1, with 15 bases fitting TRBD2. V was pared by 3 bases and J by 7 bases, with 4 bases of the junction left unmatched. There are 16 residues in the CDR3. Germline V gene data show CDR1 as SGHTA and CDR2 as FQGNSA. The CDR3 DNA follows: TGTGCCAGCAGCTTGACCGGGACTAGCGGGAGGAATGAGCAGTTCTTC. Its translation is CASSLTGTSGRNEQFF.

The chain uses TRBV10-3 and TRBJ1-5; maybe TRBD1 (6 bases). CDR1 ENHRY and CDR2 SYGVKD come from the germline V gene. This CDR3 has 13 residues. The ends were cut back, 4 bases at V and 6 bases at J, with 10 bases in the middle. In DNA form, the CDR3 reads TGTGCCATCAGTGCAGGGGCAGGTCAGCCCCAGCATTTT. Its protein product is CAISAGAGQPQHF.

The gene calls are TRBV10-3 and TRBJ1-1; D is ambiguous. There are 11 residues in the CDR3. CDR1 and CDR2 (germline): ENHRY, SYGVKD. V was trimmed by 2 bases and J by 9 bases, leaving 7 bases between them. The CDR3 DNA reads as TGTGCCATCAGTGAGCCTCCTCAAGCTTTCTTT. Translating gives CAISEPPQAFF.

This clone is a singleton in its sample. The genes are TRBV5-1 and TRBJ1-3; tentative D call: TRBD1 (5 bases). Trimming took off 7 bases at V and 2 bases at J, with 13 bases between the two ends. CDR1 and CDR2 (germline): SGHRS, YFSETQ. The CDR3 has 14 amino acids. Here the CDR3 reads CASWDGSPGNTIYF. CDR3 sequence (DNA): TGCGCCAGCTGGGACGGGAGCCCTGGAAACACCATATATTTT. Complete variable domain (other parts from reference TRBV5-1 and TRBJ1-3): KAGVTQTPRYLIKTRGQQVTLSCSPISGHRSVSWYQQTPGQGLQFLFEYFSETQRNKGNFPGRFSGRQFSNSRSEMNVSTLELGDSALYLCASWDGSPGNTIYFGEGSWLTVV.

This clone was observed a single time. The gene calls are TRBV30 and TRBJ2-7, with 8 positions matching TRBD1. This CDR3 has 13 amino acids. V was pared by 1 base and J by 2 bases, with 1 base of the junction left unmatched. Germline V gives CDR1 GTSNPN, CDR2 SVGIG (reference sequence). The CDR3 bases are TGTGCCTGGAGTGAACAGGGGGCCTACGAGCAGTACTTC. It specifies CAWSEQGAYEQYF.

V is TRBV10-3 and J is TRBJ2-3; 13 bases line up with TRBD2. This CDR3 has 16 residues. The J segment lost 1 base and the V segment lost 6 bases, leaving 4 bases of the junction unmatched. Germline lookup yields CDR1 ENHRY and CDR2 SYGVKD. The CDR3 protein is CAISRTSGGRTDTQYF. The DNA for the CDR3 is TGTGCCATCAGCCGGACTAGCGGGGGCCGCACAGATACGCAGTATTTT.

This clone came up a few times. The chain has TRBV10-2 and TRBJ2-6, with D maybe TRBD2 (5 bases). The germline gives CDR1 WSHSY, CDR2 SAAADI. V was clipped by 5 bases and J by 0 bases, with 11 bases between them. The CDR3 extends over 16 amino acids. The DNA for the CDR3 is TGCGCCAGCAGTACTGGGAGCGGCTCTGGGGCCAACGTCCTGACTTTC. Its protein product is CASSTGSGSGANVLTF.

The chain is built from TRBV12-5 and TRBJ2-3; no clear D. Per the germline V gene, CDR1 is LGHNT and CDR2 is FRNRAP. The V gene lost 1 base and the J gene lost 6 bases, with 17 bases spanning the gap. The CDR3 consists of 16 residues. The DNA for the CDR3 is TGTGCTAGTGGTTTGGGAGTCAATCCTTACGGGGATACGCAGTATTTT. It encodes CASGLGVNPYGDTQYF.

V usage is TRBV10-1 and J usage is TRBJ2-1, with 7 nucleotides matching TRBD2. Germline CDR1 and CDR2: WNHNN and SYGVQD (reference sequence). The CDR3 is 14 amino acids. The J segment lost 4 bases and the V segment lost 8 bases, leaving 8 bases of the junction unmatched. For the CDR3, the DNA is TGCGCCAGCTTGGGGGGGGTAAAGTACAATGAGCAGTTCTTC. Amino acid sequence: CASLGGVKYNEQFF.

This clone was observed once. The V call is TRBV2, the J call TRBJ1-2, with 8 nucleotides matching TRBD1. Per germline, CDR1 SNHLY and CDR2 FYNNEI. Trimming removed 2 bases from V and 6 bases from J; junction bases left unmatched: 5. This CDR3 contains 14 residues. CDR3 sequence (DNA): TGTGCCAGCAGTGAAATAGGACAGGGACATGGCTACACCTTC. This encodes CASSEIGQGHGYTF.

The table lists this clone with many counts. This chain connects TRBV19 to TRBJ2-3; 9 positions agree with TRBD2. There are 14 residues in the CDR3. Trimming removed 6 bases from V and 5 bases from J; junction bases left unmatched: 6. Per germline, CDR1 LNHDA and CDR2 SQIVND (reference sequence). CDR3 nucleotide sequence: TGTGCCAGTAGCGCCGGACTAGCGAGAGATACGCAGTATTTT. Translating gives CASSAGLARDTQYF.

The chain employs TRBV6-1 and TRBJ2-7; 7 bases map to TRBD1. The CDR3 has 16 amino acids. Germline values: CDR1 MNHNS, CDR2 SASEGT. Trimming took 2 bases from V and 0 from J; bases not matched to a gene: 7. The CDR3 is CASSESTGTYSYEQYF. In nucleotides, the CDR3 is TGTGCCAGCAGTGAATCGACAGGGACCTACTCCTACGAGCAGTACTTC.

The CDR3 here is CTSSQDWRRKLFF. The CDR3 nucleotides read TGCACCAGCAGCCAAGATTGGCGGCGAAAACTGTTTTTT. The chain has TRBV1 and TRBJ1-4. TRBV1 is a documented pseudogene. The CDR3 spans 13 residues.

The chain recombines TRBV29-1 with TRBJ1-1; 8 nucleotides line up with TRBD1. The CDR3 has 13 amino acids. The trim removed 4 bases at V and 5 bases at J, leaving 6 bases unmatched. Per germline, CDR1 SQVTM and CDR2 ANQGSEA. In DNA, the CDR3 is TGCAGCGTTGCCCAGGGGGCTGGAACTGAAGCTTTCTTT. It specifies CSVAQGAGTEAFF. Looking up the rest from reference TRBV29-1 and TRBJ1-1 gives the full variable domain: SAVISQKPSRDICQRGTSLTIQCQVDSQVTMMFWYRQQPGQSLTLIATANQGSEATYESGFVIDKFPISRPNLTFSTLTVSNMSPEDSSIYLCSVAQGAGTEAFFGQGTRLTVV.

The rearrangement links TRBV19 to TRBJ1-6; 7 bases align to TRBD1. The CDR3 runs to 15 residues. With 3 bases clipped from V and 9 bases from J, the junction kept 8 bases outside the gene matches. Germline-derived CDR1 and CDR2 are LNHDA and SQIVND (reference sequence). The CDR3 DNA follows: TGTGCCAGTAGTATGGGGACAGCCCTTGGTTCACCCCTCCACTTT. Translation: CASSMGTALGSPLHF.

This sequence joins TRBV20-1 and TRBJ1-1; D may be TRBD1 (6 bases). The V gene lost 6 bases and the J gene lost 7 bases, with 12 bases spanning the gap. This CDR3 region has 11 residues. Germline loops: CDR1 DFQATT, CDR2 SNEGSKA (reference sequence). Written as DNA, the CDR3 is TGCAGTGCGGGGACACCCAATGAAGCTTTCTTT. Its translation: CSAGTPNEAFF.